Described below is a single T cell receptor (beta chain) sequence and its context. Its recognized antigen is unknown. No much larger clone exists at a distance of one base, and base qualities are not known. CDR1 and CDR2, per the germline V gene (reference sequence), are LNHDA and SQIVND. The junction carries 15 bases between V and J, which are trimmed by 10 bases and 3 bases respectively. Inclusive of the bounding cysteine and phenylalanine, the CDR3 is 14 residues long. The only DNA kept is the CDR3, 42 bases in frame from the first base. This sample stems from a study of vaccination effects on CD4 cells after COVID-19 (dated 2022 in TCRdb). In the study overall: Two doses of either the BNT162b2 or the mRNA-1273 mRNA SARS-CoV-2 vaccine were administered to participants. SARS-CoV-2 spike-specific CD4+ TCR repertoires from before and after mRNA vaccination were compared in COVID-19 convalescent patients and in infection-naive vaccine recipients. A total of 10 COVID-19 convalescent patients and several SARS-CoV-2-naive healthy vaccine recipients were included in the full study. Cultures from other donors in the study were sequenced with the Oncomine TCR Beta short-read assay on an Illumina iSeq 100.

Library creation used the immunoSEQ multiplex PCR assay. DNA from the cultured, isolated CD4+ T cells was subjected to TCR beta CDR3 sequencing. The authors' pipeline ran thus. The analysis removed non-productive TCR sequences, trimmed reads to the CDR3 region, and retained only CDR3s that were 7 or more amino acids long. The MANAFEST web app was used to pick out antigen-specific clonotypes by comparing their expansion in peptide wells with that in reference cultures. To be called positive, a clone needed expansion at FDR<0.05 compared with the reference and with all other wells, an odds ratio greater than 5, and a frequency greater than 0.1% in two replicate wells. A clonotype was called cross-reactive if it was significantly expanded both in SARS-CoV-2 spike wells and in at least one common cold coronavirus spike condition. CDR3 similarity was assessed by Levenshtein distance with the stringdist R package, and unrooted trees were built with ape in R 3.6.1. Drawn from immuneACCESS, this table holds only the in-frame rearrangements with V and J called that TCRdb kept. Clones are partly lost; checked studies trace under half to an unresolved V gene and leave the rest unexplained. The D gene and trimming were derived from the DNA, and the V and J assignments and clone size from that table. Within this sample are about 54,000 clones, with over 75% of them counted one time only. Jointly, the top ten make up about 2.2% of the sample.

In the ViraFEST assay, PBMC were stimulated with viral peptide pools, and antigen-specific CD4+ T cell clonotypes were then identified by expansion using TCR sequencing. After about 9 days of culture, CD4+ T cells were isolated with the EasySep CD4+ T cell isolation kit. The absence of prior SARS-CoV-2 infection in healthy vaccine recipients was confirmed by negative nucleocapsid antibodies before and after vaccination. Each well held fewer than 2.5 million PBMC cultured in IMDM containing roughly 5% human AB serum, 8.5 to 10 IU/ml IL-2 and gentamicin, along with roughly 10 ug/ml peptides. On days 3 and 7, half of the culture medium was replaced with fresh IL-2-containing medium. Unless otherwise noted, each peptide stimulation condition was cultured in triplicate wells. PBMC were separated from whole blood using Ficoll-Paque Plus gradient centrifugation and were then either cryopreserved at -140C or used fresh. The spike proteins of SARS-CoV-2 and of the common cold coronaviruses HCoV-NL63, HCoV-OC43 and HCoV-229E were spanned by overlapping peptide pools. Genomic DNA was extracted from cultured CD4+ T cells with the QIAamp micro DNA kit.

Paper-wide results and their limitations: Among healthy vaccine recipients, nearly all vaccine-induced clones were SARS-CoV-2 mono-reactive, and just 1 of 255 was cross-reactive with common cold coronaviruses. Clones induced by infection and clones induced by vaccination both contracted markedly at late timepoints after vaccination, which fits with T cell responses waning over time. The study was limited by a small number of convalescent patients, and early post-infection timepoints were lacking.

The chain employs TRBV19 and TRBJ1-4; perhaps TRBD1 is the D gene, with 5 bases matching. The TCR originated in a human donor who received a COVID-19 vaccine. Here the sequenced sample was CD4+ T cells from PBMCs cultured with HCoV-229E spike peptides, taken before COVID-19 vaccination. The cell subset or site label of this sample denotes: HCoV-229E spike overlapping peptide pool stimulation. This receptor carries the CDR3 CATRVRGANEKLFF. At the DNA level, the sequence is TGTGCCACCCGAGTCCGGGGGGCTAATGAAAAACTGTTTTTT.